This entry lists 24 T cell receptor beta chains sequenced from one sample in a study of OX40 agonist ivuxolimab in advanced cancers. Libraries were prepared through the immunoSEQ multiplex PCR assay. Held by TCRdb, this immuneACCESS table contains in-frame sequences only and omits some clones. Under half of the omission traces to an unresolved V gene where checked; the cause of the rest is unknown. This sample lists over 60,000 clones; almost 90% were detected once. Around 0.86% of the sample rests with the top ten. Sequenced here: CD4+ or CD8+ T cells sorted from blood, sampled in a trial of the OX40 agonist ivuxolimab. These receptors came from an adult with an advanced solid tumor such as melanoma, head and neck, liver or kidney cancer.

The V gene is TRBV9, the J gene TRBJ1-2; D unresolved. V dropped 4 bases and J dropped 7 bases, with 14 bases sitting between them. The CDR3 runs to 13 residues. In germline, CDR1 is SGDLS, CDR2 YYNGEE. The CDR3 nucleotides read TGTGCCAGCAGCCCACGGGATGGCGGTGGCTACACCTTC. Translated, it gives CASSPRDGGGYTF.

The chain has TRBV28 and TRBJ1-2; no clear D. The CDR3 contains 16 residues. V shed 5 bases and J shed 2 bases, with 18 bases lying between them. Germline V gives CDR1 MDHEN, CDR2 SYDVKM. The CDR3 DNA reads as TGTGCCAGCAGTCGATCGTCCAGAGGAGGCAACTATGGCTACACCTTC. Amino acid sequence: CASSRSSRGGNYGYTF.

The rearrangement uses TRBV29-1 and TRBJ2-1; possibly TRBD2 for D (6 bases). CDR1 is SQVTM and CDR2 is ANQGSEA in the germline V gene. The CDR3 covers 14 residues. V lost 5 bases and J 3 bases, leaving 14 bases between the germline ends. This CDR3 reads CSVSPGGIYNEQFF. In nucleotides, the CDR3 is TGCAGCGTTTCCCCCGGCGGGATCTACAATGAGCAGTTCTTC.

The chain is built from TRBV7-8 and TRBJ2-2; TRBD2 matches 7 bases. The CDR3 spans 17 residues. Germline CDR1 is SGHVS and CDR2 is FQNEAQ. V lost 1 base, J lost 4 bases, and 9 bases stayed unmatched. The CDR3: CASSLVRRGSVTGELFF. The CDR3 nucleotides are TGTGCCAGCAGCTTAGTGAGGCGGGGGTCGGTCACCGGGGAGCTGTTTTTT.

This clone was picked up one time. The genes are TRBV4-2 and TRBJ1-1, with D possibly being TRBD1 (5 bases). Trimming removed 0 bases at V and 6 bases at J, with 8 bases between. Germline assignment: CDR1 LGHNA and CDR2 YNFKEQ. This CDR3 has 13 residues. CDR3 nucleotide sequence: TGTGCCAGCAGCCAAGACCGGGGCTCTGAAGCTTTCTTT. Its translation is CASSQDRGSEAFF.

The CDR3 spells CASRRMAEWGSSYNEQFF. The CDR3 coding sequence is TGTGCCAGCAGAAGGATGGCAGAGTGGGGTTCCTCCTACAATGAGCAGTTCTTC. The chain carries TRBV2 and TRBJ2-1; the D is unclear. The V and J ends lost 6 bases and 0 bases respectively, with 21 bases between them. There are 18 residues in the CDR3. Germline CDR1 is SNHLY and CDR2 is FYNNEI. Supplemented by reference TRBV2 and TRBJ2-1, the full variable domain reads EPEVTQTPSHQVTQMGQEVILRCVPISNHLYFYWYRQILGQKVEFLVSFYNNEISEKSEIFDDQFSVERPDGSNFTLKIRSTKLEDSAMYFCASRRMAEWGSSYNEQFFGPGTRLTVL.

The rearrangement joins TRBV9 to TRBJ2-1; D may be TRBD1 or TRBD2 (6 bases each). The CDR3 is 12 residues long. Between the trimmed V and J ends, which lost 0 bases and 15 bases, there was a span of 13 bases. Per germline, CDR1 SGDLS and CDR2 YYNGEE. CDR3: CASSVGAGGLFF. Written as DNA, the CDR3 is TGTGCCAGCAGCGTAGGGGCCGGGGGCCTGTTCTTC.

This rearrangement joins TRBV4-2 to TRBJ1-2; possible D gene TRBD1, 5 bases. Trimming took off 5 bases at V and 13 bases at J, with 14 bases between the two ends. The CDR3 is 11 residues long. The germline V gene has CDR1 LGHNA and CDR2 YNFKEQ. CDR3 loop: CASSLAGGVTF. The CDR3 DNA sequence: TGTGCCAGCAGCTTGGCTGGGGGTGTCACCTTC.

The chain employs TRBV4-3 and TRBJ2-3, with D uncertain. The CDR3 totals 13 residues. Germline CDR1 is LGHNA and CDR2 is YSLEER. With 0 bases removed from V and 6 bases from J, the gap between germline ends came to 7 bases. The CDR3 DNA sequence: TGCGCCAGCAGCCAAGAAAGCTGGGATACGCAGTATTTT. It is translated as CASSQESWDTQYF.

The chain couples TRBV15 to TRBJ2-2, with 9 bases aligning to TRBD1. In germline, CDR1 is LNHNV, CDR2 YYDKDF (reference sequence). The CDR3 spans 16 residues. Unmatched junction bases numbered 4, after V lost 1 base and J lost 4 bases. The CDR3 region is CATSRAGTGLTGELFF. Here the CDR3 DNA reads TGTGCCACCAGCAGAGCCGGGACAGGGCTCACCGGGGAGCTGTTTTTT.

The chain has TRBV2 and TRBJ2-1; D is undetermined. CDR1 SNHLY and CDR2 FYNNEI come from the germline V gene. Trimming left V 4 bases short and J 9 bases short, with 10 bases between. The CDR3 length is 12 residues. Here the CDR3 reads CASSVEVPEQFF. The CDR3, as DNA: TGTGCCAGCAGTGTAGAAGTCCCTGAGCAGTTCTTC.

This clone appeared once. This chain joins TRBV30 and TRBJ1-2, with no clear D. The germline V and J ends were trimmed by 3 bases and 2 bases, with 22 bases remaining between them. CDR3 length: 17 amino acids. Germline V gives CDR1 GTSNPN, CDR2 SVGIG (reference sequence). The CDR3 coding sequence is TGTGCCTGGAGCCAAAAACCGGGCCTCAAACCGAACTATGGCTACACCTTC. Translating gives CAWSQKPGLKPNYGYTF.

The CDR3 protein is CASSSLRTGSYEQYF. The CDR3 region has the DNA TGTGCCAGCAGCTCCCTTAGGACAGGGTCCTACGAGCAGTACTTC. The rearrangement links TRBV5-5 to TRBJ2-7; TRBD1 matches at 8 bases. The CDR3 has 15 amino acids. V shed 3 bases, J shed 1 base, and the junction held 6 bases outside the gene matches. Germline lookup yields CDR1 SGHKS and CDR2 YYEKEE (reference sequence). Using reference TRBV5-5 and TRBJ2-7 for the parts outside the CDR3, the full variable domain is DAGVTQSPTHLIKTRGQQVTLRCSPISGHKSVSWYQQVLGQGPQFIFQYYEKEERGRGNFPDRFSARQFPNYSSELNVNALLLGDSALYLCASSSLRTGSYEQYFGPGTRLTVT.

The J gene is TRBJ1-5, the V gene TRBV10-1; 7 nucleotides agree with TRBD1. Germline V CDR1 and CDR2: WNHNN, SYGVQD (reference sequence). The CDR3 has 17 amino acids. With 4 bases clipped from V and 0 bases from J, the junction kept 9 bases outside the gene matches. The CDR3 is CASSGRDRLTSNQPQHF. CDR3 bases: TGCGCCAGCAGTGGCCGGGACAGACTAACTAGCAATCAGCCCCAGCATTTT.

V is TRBV15 and J is TRBJ1-2; a weak D match, TRBD1 (5 bases). CDR3 length: 15 residues. Trimming removed 1 base from V and 6 bases from J, with 15 bases in between. Germline V gene lookup returns CDR1 LNHNV and CDR2 YYDKDF (reference sequence). CDR3 region: CATSRGTGGIDGYTF. The DNA of the CDR3 is TGTGCCACCAGCAGAGGAACGGGGGGGATAGATGGCTACACCTTC.

A single count supports this clone. This rearrangement joins TRBV25-1 to TRBJ2-5, with 7 bases aligning to TRBD1. J was trimmed by 5 bases and V by 1 base; bases with no gene match: 4. Germline V gene lookup returns CDR1 MGHDK and CDR2 SYGVNS. The CDR3 sequence is 14 residues long. CDR3 protein: CASSESDRLETQYF. The CDR3 nucleotides read TGTGCCAGCAGTGAATCGGACAGGCTGGAGACCCAGTACTTC.

The gene calls are TRBV19 and TRBJ1-5; D possibly corresponds to TRBD1 (6 bases). V was clipped by 7 bases and J by 3 bases, with 16 bases between them. The CDR3 runs to 15 residues. Germline V lookup: CDR1 LNHDA, CDR2 SQIVND (reference sequence). This chain's CDR3 is CASTPPGHVNQPQHF. The CDR3 bases are TGTGCCAGTACCCCCCCGGGACACGTCAATCAGCCCCAGCATTTT.

The rearrangement joins TRBV7-2 to TRBJ2-5, with D possibly TRBD1 on 6 matching bases. Per germline, CDR1 SGHTA and CDR2 FQGNSA. Trimming cost V 5 bases and J 1 base, with 11 bases left between them. The length of the CDR3 is 14 residues. CDR3 protein: CASSPRDIQETQYF. The CDR3 nucleotides are TGTGCCAGCAGCCCGAGGGACATCCAAGAGACCCAGTACTTC.

This chain links TRBV4-2 with TRBJ1-4; D remains ambiguous. Trimming removed 0 bases at V and 8 bases at J, with 10 bases between. The germline CDR1 and CDR2 sequences are LGHNA and YNFKEQ. This CDR3 spans 14 amino acids. For the CDR3, the DNA is TGTGCCAGCAGCCAAGATCGCTTTGGCGAAAAACTGTTTTTT. This codes for CASSQDRFGEKLFF.

V gene TRBV18 combines with J gene TRBJ2-5; D is perhaps TRBD1 (5 bases). Germline V lookup: CDR1 KGHSH, CDR2 LQKENI. Trimming cost V 3 bases and J 4 bases, with 9 bases left between them. The CDR3 extends over 13 amino acids. The CDR3 protein is CASSPHRRETQYF. CDR3 bases: TGTGCCAGCTCACCCCACAGGCGAGAGACCCAGTACTTC.

The V gene is TRBV5-4, the J gene TRBJ2-3; TRBD2 agrees at 9 bases. The germline V gene has CDR1 SGHNT and CDR2 YYREEE (reference sequence). CDR3 size: 17 residues. The V and J ends lost 3 bases and 5 bases, in that order; junction bases with no gene match: 13. CDR3 amino acids: CASSSGYWRGGLDTQYF. CDR3 coding DNA: TGTGCCAGCAGCTCCGGTTACTGGCGGGGGGGCCTAGATACGCAGTATTTT.

The rearrangement joins TRBV19 to TRBJ1-2, with no clear D. V gave up 4 bases and J gave up 6 bases, with 9 bases separating them. Germline V gene data show CDR1 as LNHDA and CDR2 as SQIVND (reference sequence). This CDR3 region has 12 residues. CDR3 bases: TGTGCCAGTAGTAGTCAGAACGATGGCTACACCTTC. It is translated as CASSSQNDGYTF. The full variable domain, rest sourced from reference TRBV19 and TRBJ1-2, is DGGITQSPKYLFRKEGQNVTLSCEQNLNHDAMYWYRQDPGQGLRLIYYSQIVNDFQKGDIAEGYSVSREKKESFPLTVTSAQKNPTAFYLCASSSQNDGYTFGSGTRLTVV.

The chain combines TRBV19 with TRBJ1-5, with 8 bases matching TRBD1. With 3 bases clipped from V and 7 bases from J, the junction kept 2 bases outside the gene matches. This CDR3 comprises 13 residues. Per the germline V gene, CDR1 is LNHDA and CDR2 is SQIVND (reference sequence). CDR3 sequence (DNA): TGTGCCAGTAGTATTGGGGACAGGCAGCCCCAGCATTTT. Protein: CASSIGDRQPQHF.

V usage is TRBV5-5 and J usage is TRBJ2-7, with D unresolved. Per germline, CDR1 SGHKS and CDR2 YYEKEE (reference sequence). V lost 0 bases and J lost 4, with 14 bases in between. The CDR3 consists of 15 residues. The CDR3 here is CASSLGTVVGYEQYF. In DNA form, the CDR3 reads TGTGCCAGCAGCTTGGGGACCGTCGTGGGTTACGAGCAGTACTTC.